The T cell receptor (beta chain) described here comes from a study of blood T cells in healthy people across ages. Findings and caveats of the study: Older age coincided with a roughly linear decline in TCR beta diversity per million T cells. Diversity figures based on one million T cells were deemed too low. Using unsorted PBMCs precluded a conclusive naive versus antigen-experienced comparison.

Through a sample-barcoded 5' primer and a J-beta primer mix, a second PCR was run for roughly 7 to 11 cycles. Unique molecular identifiers of 12 random nucleotides labeled each cDNA. One entry per CDR3 protein, called by TCRdb with MiXCR from the 5' RACE reads. The repertoire holds 550,000 to 600,000 distinct CDR3 sequences, roughly 43% seen once, with around 24% in the top ten. This CDR3 contains 19 residues. The V gene's germline CDR1 is SQVTM and CDR2 ANQGSEA. In the case of this clonotype: Its target is not known. At one end the junction does not follow the germline gene, possibly because of a read error.

The chain is built from TRBV29-1 and TRBJ2-3; perhaps TRBD2 as D (7 bases). The TCR comes from an elderly man in good health. The sample consisted of blood. CDR3 residues: CSVEDFGGAETFSTGTQYF. The DNA for the CDR3 is TGCAGCGTTGAAGATTTTGGGGGGGCGGAGACCTTTAGCACAGGTACGCAGTATTTT.